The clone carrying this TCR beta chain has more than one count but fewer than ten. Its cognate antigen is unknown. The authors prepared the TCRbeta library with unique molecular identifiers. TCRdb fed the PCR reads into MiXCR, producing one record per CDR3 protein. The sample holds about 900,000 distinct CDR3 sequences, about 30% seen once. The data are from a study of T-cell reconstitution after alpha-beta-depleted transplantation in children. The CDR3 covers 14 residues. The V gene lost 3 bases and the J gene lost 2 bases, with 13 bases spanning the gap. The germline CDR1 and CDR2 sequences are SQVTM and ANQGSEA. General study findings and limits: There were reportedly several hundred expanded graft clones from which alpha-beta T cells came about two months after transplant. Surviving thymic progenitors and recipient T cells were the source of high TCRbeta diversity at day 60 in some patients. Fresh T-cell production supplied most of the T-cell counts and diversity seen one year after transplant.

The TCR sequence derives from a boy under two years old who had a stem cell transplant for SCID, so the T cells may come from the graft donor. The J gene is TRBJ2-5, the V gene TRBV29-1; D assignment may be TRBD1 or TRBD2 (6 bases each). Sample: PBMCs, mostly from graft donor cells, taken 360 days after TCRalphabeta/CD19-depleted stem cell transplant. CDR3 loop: CSVDTLGGQETQYF. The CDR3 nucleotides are TGCAGCGTTGATACGTTAGGGGGGCAAGAGACCCAGTACTTC. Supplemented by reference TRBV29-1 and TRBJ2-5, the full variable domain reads SAVISQKPSRDICQRGTSLTIQCQVDSQVTMMFWYRQQPGQSLTLIATANQGSEATYESGFVIDKFPISRPNLTFSTLTVSNMSPEDSSIYLCSVDTLGGQETQYFGPGTRLLVL.